One and the same sample provided the 10 T cell receptor beta chains below, sequenced in a study of Ad26.COV2.S vaccination and SARS-CoV-2 variants. Assay: immunoSEQ multiplex PCR; the TCRdb copy retains only in-frame clones and omits some. The profile shows fewer than 900,000 clones, roughly 90% of them singletons. Sample treatment: around 19 received Ad26.COV2.S at low or high dose, single or two shots; several received placebo; per-sample allocation not given. Collection of the samples took place on day 63 after the first injection of vaccine or placebo. Source: peripheral blood, taken in a trial of Ad26.COV2.S vaccine versus placebo. Every receptor here comes from a person aged 18 to 65 who received the Ad26.COV2.S COVID-19 vaccine or a placebo.

V and J are TRBV5-1 and TRBJ1-1; TRBD1 might be the D (5 bases). The CDR3 is made up of 15 amino acids. Germline V gives CDR1 SGHRS, CDR2 YFSETQ. Trimming shortened V by 0 bases and J by 6 bases, and 15 bases separated the two germline ends. The CDR3 DNA is TGCGCCAGCAGCTTGGGGACAAGCCCGCGCCCTGAAGCTTTCTTT. Its protein product is CASSLGTSPRPEAFF. Drawing the rest from reference TRBV5-1 and TRBJ1-1, the complete variable domain is KAGVTQTPRYLIKTRGQQVTLSCSPISGHRSVSWYQQTPGQGLQFLFEYFSETQRNKGNFPGRFSGRQFSNSRSEMNVSTLELGDSALYLCASSLGTSPRPEAFFGQGTRLTVV.

The rearrangement joins TRBV27 to TRBJ1-2, with D perhaps matching TRBD1 (5 bases). V was shortened by 0 bases and J by 4 bases, with 9 bases between the two germline ends. The germline V gene has CDR1 MNHEY and CDR2 SMNVEV (reference sequence). CDR3 size: 14 residues. The chain's CDR3 is CASSLSAGIYGYTF. The CDR3 DNA is TGTGCCAGCAGTTTATCGGCAGGGATCTATGGCTACACCTTC.

The V call is TRBV4-1, the J call TRBJ2-5, with D tentatively TRBD1 or TRBD2 (5 bases each). Trimming left V 4 bases short and J 4 bases short, with 13 bases between. Germline values: CDR1 MGHRA, CDR2 YSYEKL. The CDR3 spans 14 residues. CDR3 sequence: CASSPGAGPETQYF. As DNA, the CDR3 is TGCGCCAGCAGCCCCGGGGCCGGCCCAGAGACCCAGTACTTC.

This clone was observed a handful of times. The chain recombines TRBV2 with TRBJ1-1; D remains ambiguous. CDR1 SNHLY and CDR2 FYNNEI come from the germline V gene. The CDR3 extends over 13 amino acids. Deletions cut 5 bases from V and 5 bases from J, with 12 bases between. The chain's CDR3 is CASSQGGRTEAFF. The CDR3, as DNA: TGTGCCAGCAGTCAAGGAGGGAGAACTGAAGCTTTCTTT.

Details on this clone: Other DNA sequences of this sample code for an identical CDR3. This chain uses TRBV19 with TRBJ1-4; no reliable D call. V lost 1 base, J lost 4 bases, and 4 bases lay in between. There are 13 residues in the CDR3. Looked up from germline, CDR1 is LNHDA and CDR2 is SQIVND (reference sequence). DNA for the CDR3: TGTGCCAGTAGTATAGGAGGTAATGAAAAACTGTTTTTT. Amino acids: CASSIGGNEKLFF.

The chain uses TRBV4-2 and TRBJ1-1; TRBD1 matches 7 bases. V was pared by 4 bases and J by 3 bases, with 8 bases of the junction left unmatched. The CDR3 consists of 15 residues. Germline CDR1 LGHNA, CDR2 YNFKEQ. The CDR3 bases are TGTGCCAGCAGCCTTCGACAGGGAGGGGACACTGAAGCTTTCTTT. Its translation is CASSLRQGGDTEAFF.

The rearrangement links TRBV5-6 to TRBJ2-1; 7 bases match TRBD1. The germline CDR1 and CDR2 sequences are SGHDT and YYEEEE. With V trimmed by 2 bases and J by 3 bases, 2 bases remained unmatched. The CDR3 contains 14 residues. The CDR3 protein is CASSFAGGYNEQFF. The CDR3 region has the DNA TGTGCCAGCAGCTTCGCAGGGGGCTACAATGAGCAGTTCTTC.

J is TRBJ2-7 and V is TRBV6-5; 8 positions agree with TRBD1. This CDR3 is 16 amino acids long. Germline V lookup: CDR1 MNHEY, CDR2 SVGAGI. The trim removed 0 bases at V and 6 bases at J, leaving 10 bases unmatched. In DNA form, the CDR3 reads TGTGCCAGCAGTTACTCGGGGACAGGCCGGGTGGGCGAGCAGTACTTC. It yields the protein CASSYSGTGRVGEQYF.

The chain employs TRBV11-3 and TRBJ2-1; D not resolved. The CDR3 sequence is 17 residues long. The V gene's germline CDR1 is SGHNT and CDR2 YENEEA. The V and J ends lost 0 bases and 2 bases respectively, with 14 bases between them. The chain's CDR3 is CASSLDTQGEPYNEQFF. The CDR3 DNA reads as TGTGCCAGCAGCTTAGATACCCAAGGCGAGCCCTACAATGAGCAGTTCTTC.

This clone is a singleton in its sample. The V gene is TRBV5-5, the J gene TRBJ1-2, with a tentative D call TRBD1 (6 bases). The CDR3 contains 14 residues. V was shortened by 4 bases and J by 3 bases, with 13 bases between the two germline ends. Germline CDR1 SGHKS, CDR2 YYEKEE (reference sequence). CDR3 nucleotides: TGTGCCAGCAGCGTGGGGCAGGGGTACTATGGCTACACCTTC. Protein sequence: CASSVGQGYYGYTF.